The 25 T cell receptor beta chains below come from one sample, sequenced in a study of PD-1 blockade in classical Hodgkin lymphoma (dated by TCRdb to 2020 to 2021). The label giving this sample's time point can be read as: cycle 1 day 1 (C1D1), immediately before nivolumab initiation. Relapse after autologous stem cell transplantation had occurred in all trial patients, and cohorts A, B and C were distinguished by prior brentuximab vedotin exposure. Library preparation was by the immunoSEQ multiplex PCR assay. The immuneACCESS repertoire file appears here via TCRdb, limited to in-frame rearrangements. These files lack a portion of the clones; in checked studies, under half of the deficit traces to unresolved V genes, and the cause of the others is not known. The table for this sample lists 60,000 or so clones; roughly nine tenths of them were counted only once. Jointly, the top ten make up 9.7% of the sample.

Material: peripheral blood mononuclear cells (PBMCs), obtained at baseline. These receptors came from a human donor with classical Hodgkin lymphoma.

The rearrangement uses TRBV19 and TRBJ2-1; 10 positions match TRBD2. CDR1 is LNHDA and CDR2 is SQIVND in the germline V gene (reference sequence). V was pared by 2 bases and J by 2 bases, with 6 bases of the junction left unmatched. This CDR3 has 17 residues. The CDR3 reads CASSIRPSGRAYNEQFF. CDR3 nucleotides: TGTGCCAGTAGTATACGACCCAGCGGGAGGGCCTACAATGAGCAGTTCTTC.

The genes are TRBV2 and TRBJ2-7, with D unclear. The CDR3 consists of 11 residues. In germline, CDR1 is SNHLY, CDR2 FYNNEI. V was shortened by 2 bases and J by 5 bases, with 4 bases between the two germline ends. For the CDR3, the DNA is TGTGCCAGCAGTGAATTCCACGAGCAGTACTTC. It codes for CASSEFHEQYF.

J is TRBJ2-3 and V is TRBV5-8; 10 positions agree with TRBD1. V lost 5 bases, J lost 5 bases, and 11 bases stayed unmatched. CDR1 SGHTS and CDR2 YDEGEE come from the germline V gene. The CDR3 runs to 16 residues. The DNA of the CDR3 is TGTGCCAGCAGGGTTCCTGGACAGGGGGAAGAAGATACGCAGTATTTT. Encoded protein: CASRVPGQGEEDTQYF.

This chain connects TRBV9 to TRBJ2-1, with D tentatively TRBD1 (6 bases). The V gene lost 0 bases and the J gene lost 3 bases, with 10 bases spanning the gap. Germline assignment: CDR1 SGDLS and CDR2 YYNGEE. The CDR3 consists of 15 residues. CDR3 nucleotides: TGTGCCAGCAGCGTAGGTGGGGGCGGCTACAATGAGCAGTTCTTC. Translated: CASSVGGGGYNEQFF.

The chain combines TRBV18 with TRBJ1-3, with a tentative D call TRBD1 (5 bases). The CDR3 has 16 residues. V shed 3 bases and J shed 1 base, with 13 bases lying between them. The germline V gene has CDR1 KGHSH and CDR2 LQKENI. The CDR3: CASSPSGGPSGNTIYF. CDR3 coding DNA: TGTGCCAGCTCACCTTCGGGGGGACCTTCTGGAAACACCATATATTTT.

V usage is TRBV4-1 and J usage is TRBJ1-2, with D unclear. The CDR3 is 13 amino acids. V was clipped by 1 base and J by 8 bases, with 11 bases between them. Germline CDR1 reads MGHRA; CDR2 reads YSYEKL. The CDR3 here is CASSQGITVGYTF. CDR3 in DNA: TGCGCCAGCAGCCAAGGAATAACAGTAGGCTACACCTTC.

This chain connects TRBV4-2 to TRBJ2-2; TRBD1 agrees at 7 bases. This CDR3 comprises 15 residues. Germline V gene sequence: CDR1 LGHNA, CDR2 YNFKEQ. V was clipped by 4 bases and J by 6 bases; unmatched bases: 8. The CDR3 DNA sequence: TGTGCCAGCAGCCTTGACAGGGTCCTCGCCGGGGAGCTGTTTTTT. Translating gives CASSLDRVLAGELFF.

The J gene is TRBJ1-3, the V gene TRBV28; D gene ambiguous. V was pared by 4 bases and J by 0 bases, with 10 bases between. This CDR3 is 15 amino acids long. Per the germline V gene, CDR1 is MDHEN and CDR2 is SYDVKM. The CDR3 here is CASSSGPGSGNTIYF. CDR3 DNA sequence: TGTGCCAGCAGTTCCGGGCCGGGCTCTGGAAACACCATATATTTT. The whole variable domain, filled in from reference TRBV28 and TRBJ1-3, reads DVKVTQSSRYLVKRTGEKVFLECVQDMDHENMFWYRQDPGLGLRLIYFSYDVKMKEKGDIPEGYSVSREKKERFSLILESASTNQTSMYLCASSSGPGSGNTIYFGEGSWLTVV.

The gene calls are TRBV5-4 and TRBJ1-4; weak D call: TRBD1 (6 bases). The CDR3 spans 18 residues. In germline, CDR1 is SGHNT, CDR2 YYREEE (reference sequence). V lost 0 bases to trimming and J lost 5 bases, with 20 bases between them. Here the CDR3 DNA reads TGTGCCAGCAGCTTGGATGGGGGCGAGAGATATGGGAATGAAAAACTGTTTTTT. Residues: CASSLDGGERYGNEKLFF.

This clone was seen only once. V and J are TRBV27 and TRBJ1-5; tentatively, D is TRBD1 (5 bases). The CDR3 length is 13 residues. Germline lookup yields CDR1 MNHEY and CDR2 SMNVEV (reference sequence). V lost 10 bases and J lost 5, with 15 bases in between. The CDR3, as DNA: TGTGCCACCGGCGGGGCGGTAGATCAGCCCCAGCATTTT. This encodes CATGGAVDQPQHF.

This clone showed up just once. The chain employs TRBV7-2 and TRBJ2-5, with D tentatively TRBD2 (5 bases). Germline V gene data show CDR1 as SGHTA and CDR2 as FQGNSA. The CDR3 contains 16 residues. Trimming cost V 1 base and J 4 bases, with 16 bases left between them. This CDR3 is CASSLGAQRLGETQYF. In DNA, the CDR3 is TGTGCCAGCAGCTTAGGGGCTCAGCGGTTGGGAGAGACCCAGTACTTC. Drawing the rest from reference TRBV7-2 and TRBJ2-5, the complete variable domain is GAGVSQSPSNKVTEKGKDVELRCDPISGHTALYWYRQSLGQGLEFLIYFQGNSAPDKSGLPSDRFSAERTGGSVSTLTIQRTQQEDSAVYLCASSLGAQRLGETQYFGPGTRLLVL.

This clone was counted a few times. The chain joins TRBV2 to TRBJ1-5, with D possibly TRBD1 on 6 matching bases. Germline-derived CDR1 and CDR2 are SNHLY and FYNNEI. The CDR3 has 16 amino acids. Between the trimmed V and J ends, which lost 6 bases and 0 bases, there was a span of 15 bases. The CDR3 spells CASSLSRDISNQPQHF. CDR3 in DNA: TGTGCCAGCAGCCTGTCCCGGGACATTAGCAATCAGCCCCAGCATTTT.

This chain connects TRBV4-2 to TRBJ2-7; maybe TRBD1 (5 bases). The V and J ends lost 3 bases and 2 bases respectively, with 11 bases between them. The CDR3 consists of 14 residues. In germline, CDR1 is LGHNA, CDR2 YNFKEQ. In DNA, the CDR3 is TGTGCCAGCAGCCACGATAAGGGGCCCTACGAGCAGTACTTC. This codes for CASSHDKGPYEQYF.

CDR3: CASSQVYQGVYNEQFF. CDR3 DNA: TGTGCCAGCAGCCAAGTTTACCAGGGGGTCTACAATGAGCAGTTCTTC. This sequence joins TRBV14 and TRBJ2-1, with 7 positions matching TRBD1. Germline-derived CDR1 and CDR2 are SGHDN and FVKESK. Germline trimming cut 1 base from V and 3 bases from J; bases unmatched to any gene: 6. The CDR3 extends over 16 amino acids.

The genes are TRBV25-1 and TRBJ1-6; the D gene is possibly TRBD1 (6 bases). Trimming stripped 2 bases from V and 7 bases from J, with 9 bases between. The CDR3 covers 14 residues. Germline lookup yields CDR1 MGHDK and CDR2 SYGVNS. The CDR3 reads CASSERQGNSPLHF. CDR3 DNA: TGTGCCAGCAGTGAACGGCAGGGGAATTCACCCCTCCACTTT.

As to this clone: The junction does not match germline at one end; this may be a read error. This chain uses TRBV28 with TRBJ2-3; D call uncertain. CDR3 size: 16 residues. CDR1 and CDR2 from the germline V gene are MDHEN and SYDVKM. The CDR3 loop is CASSFRGTASTDTQYF. DNA for the CDR3: TGTGCCAGCAGTTTCCGAGGTACAGCAAGCACGGATACGCAGTATTTT.

This clone was observed a handful of times. The chain carries TRBV18 and TRBJ2-3, with D unclear. Germline loops: CDR1 KGHSH, CDR2 LQKENI. The CDR3 spans 14 residues. Trimming shortened V by 4 bases and J by 4 bases, and 12 bases separated the two germline ends. As DNA, the CDR3 is TGTGCCAGCTCACGGTTGGTTGGGCCAGATACGCAGTATTTT. Protein sequence: CASSRLVGPDTQYF.

The chain links TRBV19 to TRBJ2-1; D remains unclear. The V gene's germline CDR1 is LNHDA and CDR2 SQIVND (reference sequence). The CDR3 spans 11 residues. V was clipped by 9 bases and J by 5 bases, with 8 bases between them. Written as DNA, the CDR3 is TGTGCCAGCATATCCGACAATGAGCAGTTCTTC. This gives the protein CASISDNEQFF. Complete variable domain (other parts from reference TRBV19 and TRBJ2-1): DGGITQSPKYLFRKEGQNVTLSCEQNLNHDAMYWYRQDPGQGLRLIYYSQIVNDFQKGDIAEGYSVSREKKESFPLTVTSAQKNPTAFYLCASISDNEQFFGPGTRLTVL.

The chain employs TRBV6-5 and TRBJ2-7; 9 bases are shared with TRBD1. CDR1 is MNHEY and CDR2 is SVGAGI in the germline V gene. CDR3 length: 15 amino acids. V was pared by 2 bases and J by 3 bases, with 5 bases of the junction left unmatched. As DNA, the CDR3 is TGTGCCAGCAGTTACGGGGGACAGGGAGGCTACGAGCAGTACTTC. Protein product: CASSYGGQGGYEQYF.

The V and J genes are TRBV7-9 and TRBJ2-7; D not certain. This CDR3 is built from 15 residues. The germline V gene encodes CDR1 SEHNR and CDR2 FQNEAQ (reference sequence). Between the trimmed V and J ends, which lost 10 bases and 2 bases, there was a span of 21 bases. CDR3 sequence reads: CANSKTGYYPYEQYF. For the CDR3, the DNA is TGTGCCAACTCAAAAACGGGTTACTACCCCTACGAGCAGTACTTC.

The gene calls are TRBV4-1 and TRBJ2-1; D uncertain. Per the germline V gene, CDR1 is MGHRA and CDR2 is YSYEKL. Trimming removed 1 base at V and 1 base at J, with 5 bases between. The CDR3 runs to 14 residues. CDR3 sequence (DNA): TGCGCCAGCAGCCAAGTTGGGTCCTACAATGAGCAGTTCTTC. It is translated as CASSQVGSYNEQFF.

This chain connects TRBV5-1 to TRBJ2-3; D is undetermined. There are 11 residues in the CDR3. Trimming removed 2 bases at V and 5 bases at J, with 3 bases between. Germline CDR1 SGHRS, CDR2 YFSETQ. CDR3 region: CASSFGDTQYF. CDR3 coding DNA: TGCGCCAGCAGCTTCGGAGATACGCAGTATTTT.

The chain carries TRBV7-6 and TRBJ2-7; the D call may be TRBD1 or TRBD2 (5 bases each). The V gene's germline CDR1 is SGHVS and CDR2 FNYEAQ. CDR3 size: 14 residues. Between the trimmed V and J ends, which lost 5 bases and 3 bases, there was a span of 14 bases. CDR3 coding DNA: TGTGCCAGCAGCCAAGCCGGGGCCCGCTACGAGCAGTACTTC. It yields the protein CASSQAGARYEQYF.

The rearrangement links TRBV7-9 to TRBJ1-4; D remains unclear. This CDR3 has 15 residues. V dropped 1 base and J dropped 7 bases, with 13 bases sitting between them. Germline V gene data show CDR1 as SEHNR and CDR2 as FQNEAQ (reference sequence). The CDR3, as DNA: TGTGCCAGCAGCTTAGACGCAGGTTGTATTGAAAAACTGTTTTTT. This gives the protein CASSLDAGCIEKLFF.

V usage is TRBV6-6 and J usage is TRBJ1-5; D is ambiguous. From germline, CDR1 is MNHNY and CDR2 SVGAGI (reference sequence). The length of the CDR3 is 15 residues. Trimming pared 3 bases from V and 2 bases from J, leaving 11 bases between. CDR3: CASSYQPYGNQPQHF. CDR3 DNA: TGTGCCAGCAGTTATCAACCTTATGGCAATCAGCCCCAGCATTTT.